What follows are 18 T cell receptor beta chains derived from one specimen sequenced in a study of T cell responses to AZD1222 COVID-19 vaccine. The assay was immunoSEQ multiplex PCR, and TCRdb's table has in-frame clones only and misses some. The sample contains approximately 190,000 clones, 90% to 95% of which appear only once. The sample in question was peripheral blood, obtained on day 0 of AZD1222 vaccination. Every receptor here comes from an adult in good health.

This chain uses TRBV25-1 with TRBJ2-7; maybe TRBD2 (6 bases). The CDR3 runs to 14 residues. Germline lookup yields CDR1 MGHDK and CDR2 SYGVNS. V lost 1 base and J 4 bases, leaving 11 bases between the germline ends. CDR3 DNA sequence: TGTGCCAGCAGTGAATTCGCGGGGATTTACGAGCAGTACTTC. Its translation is CASSEFAGIYEQYF.

The CDR3 DNA reads TGTGCCAGCAGCGGGACTAGTGACTACGAGCAGTACTTC. Its translation: CASSGTSDYEQYF. The chain carries TRBV9 and TRBJ2-7, with TRBD2 matching over 7 bases. The CDR3 length is 13 residues. J was trimmed by 3 bases and V by 3 bases; bases with no gene match: 3. The germline gives CDR1 SGDLS, CDR2 YYNGEE.

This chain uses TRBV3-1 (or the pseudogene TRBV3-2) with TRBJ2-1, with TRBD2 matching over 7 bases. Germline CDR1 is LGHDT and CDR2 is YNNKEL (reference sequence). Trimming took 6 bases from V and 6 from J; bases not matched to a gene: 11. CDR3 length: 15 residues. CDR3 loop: CASRRALAETNEQFF. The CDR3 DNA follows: TGTGCCAGCAGGCGGGCTCTAGCGGAGACCAATGAGCAGTTCTTC.

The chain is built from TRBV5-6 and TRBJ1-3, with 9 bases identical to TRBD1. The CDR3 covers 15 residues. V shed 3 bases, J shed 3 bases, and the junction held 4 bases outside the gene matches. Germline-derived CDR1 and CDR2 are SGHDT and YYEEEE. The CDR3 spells CASSSPTGGGNTIYF. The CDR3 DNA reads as TGTGCCAGCAGCTCCCCGACAGGGGGTGGAAACACCATATATTTT.

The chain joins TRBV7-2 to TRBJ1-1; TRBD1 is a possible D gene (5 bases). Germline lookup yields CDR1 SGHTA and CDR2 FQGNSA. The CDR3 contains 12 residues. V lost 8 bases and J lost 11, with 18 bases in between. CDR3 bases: TGTGCCAGCGGGACCTGGGGGGGATCGGCTTTCTTT. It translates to CASGTWGGSAFF.

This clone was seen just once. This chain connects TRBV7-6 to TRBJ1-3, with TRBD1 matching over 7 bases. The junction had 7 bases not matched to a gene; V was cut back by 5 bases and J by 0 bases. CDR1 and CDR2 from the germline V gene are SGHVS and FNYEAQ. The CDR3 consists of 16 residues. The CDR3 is CASSPTGPSSGNTIYF. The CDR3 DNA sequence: TGTGCCAGCAGCCCGACAGGGCCGAGCTCTGGAAACACCATATATTTT.

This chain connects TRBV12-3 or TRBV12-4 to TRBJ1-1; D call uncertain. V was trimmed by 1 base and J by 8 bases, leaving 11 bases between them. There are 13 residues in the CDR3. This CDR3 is CASSLVGFSEAFF. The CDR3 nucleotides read TGTGCCAGCAGTTTAGTAGGGTTTTCCGAAGCTTTCTTT.

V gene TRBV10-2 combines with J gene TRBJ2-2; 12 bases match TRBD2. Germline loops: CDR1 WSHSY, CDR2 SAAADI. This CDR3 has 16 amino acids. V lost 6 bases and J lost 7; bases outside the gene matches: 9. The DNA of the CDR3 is TGCGCCAGCAGGGACGGACTAGCGGGATTTGGCGGGGAGCTGTTTTTT. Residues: CASRDGLAGFGGELFF.

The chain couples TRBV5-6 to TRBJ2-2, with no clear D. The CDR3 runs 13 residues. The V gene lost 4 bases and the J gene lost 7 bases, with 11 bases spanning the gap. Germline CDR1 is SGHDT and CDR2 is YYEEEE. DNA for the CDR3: TGTGCCAGCAGCCTCCGGACCGACGGGGAGCTGTTTTTT. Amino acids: CASSLRTDGELFF.

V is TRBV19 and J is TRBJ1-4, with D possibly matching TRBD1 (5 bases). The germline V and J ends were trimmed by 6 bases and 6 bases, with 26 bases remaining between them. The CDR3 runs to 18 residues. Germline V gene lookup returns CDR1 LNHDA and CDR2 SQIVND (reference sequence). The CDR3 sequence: CASRRIGLMTTGDEKLFF. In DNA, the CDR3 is TGTGCCAGTAGGCGAATCGGACTGATGACGACGGGGGATGAAAAACTGTTTTTT.

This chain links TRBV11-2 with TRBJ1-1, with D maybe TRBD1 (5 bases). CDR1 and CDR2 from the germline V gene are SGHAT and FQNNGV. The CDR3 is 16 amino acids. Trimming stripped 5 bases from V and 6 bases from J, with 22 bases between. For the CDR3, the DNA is TGTGCCAGCAGCCCACTCCCTGGGGACGGGAGGGCTGAAGCTTTCTTT. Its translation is CASSPLPGDGRAEAFF.

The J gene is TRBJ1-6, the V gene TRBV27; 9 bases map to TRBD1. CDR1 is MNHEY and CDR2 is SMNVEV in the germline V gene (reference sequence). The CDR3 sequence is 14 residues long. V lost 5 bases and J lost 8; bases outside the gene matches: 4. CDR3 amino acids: CASSLTGGYSPLHF. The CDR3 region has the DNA TGTGCCAGCAGTCTGACAGGGGGTTATTCACCCCTCCACTTT.

The CDR3 DNA reads TGTGCCAGCAGTCCCGGTCGGACGGGGGGCTACACCTTC. This translates into CASSPGRTGGYTF. The chain joins TRBV28 to TRBJ1-2; no definite D call. The CDR3 sequence is 13 residues long. Trimming cost V 5 bases and J 8 bases, with 15 bases left between them. Germline V gives CDR1 MDHEN, CDR2 SYDVKM.

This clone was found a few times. The CDR3 spells CASSSWFGTEAFF. The CDR3 DNA sequence: TGTGCCAGCAGTTCGTGGTTTGGCACTGAAGCTTTCTTT. V gene TRBV6-5 combines with J gene TRBJ1-1; D not certain. V was pared by 4 bases and J by 4 bases, with 10 bases between. The CDR3 has 13 residues. Germline V gene sequence: CDR1 MNHEY, CDR2 SVGAGI.

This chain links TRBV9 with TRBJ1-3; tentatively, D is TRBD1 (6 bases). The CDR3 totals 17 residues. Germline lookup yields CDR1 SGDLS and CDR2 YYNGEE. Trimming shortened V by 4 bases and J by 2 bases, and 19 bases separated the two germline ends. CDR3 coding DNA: TGTGCCAGCAGCCCCCAAACAGGGAACGTGGCTGGAAACACCATATATTTT. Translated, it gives CASSPQTGNVAGNTIYF.

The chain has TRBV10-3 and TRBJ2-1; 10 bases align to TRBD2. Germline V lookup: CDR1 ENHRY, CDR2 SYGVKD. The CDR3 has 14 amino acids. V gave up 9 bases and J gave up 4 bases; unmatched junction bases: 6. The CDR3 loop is CAIGLADRYNEQFF. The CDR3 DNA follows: TGTGCCATTGGACTAGCGGACAGATACAATGAGCAGTTCTTC.

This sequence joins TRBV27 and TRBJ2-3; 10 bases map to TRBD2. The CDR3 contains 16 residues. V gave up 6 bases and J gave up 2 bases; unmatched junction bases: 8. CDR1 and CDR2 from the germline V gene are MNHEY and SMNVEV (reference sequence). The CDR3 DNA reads TGTGCCAGCAGCCATAGCGGGAGGAAGCTCACAGATACGCAGTATTTT. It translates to CASSHSGRKLTDTQYF.

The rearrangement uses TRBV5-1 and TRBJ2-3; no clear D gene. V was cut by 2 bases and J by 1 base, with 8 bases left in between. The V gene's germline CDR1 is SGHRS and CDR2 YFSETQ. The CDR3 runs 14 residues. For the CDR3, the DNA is TGCGCCAGCAGCTTCGCGAGCCGCACAGATACGCAGTATTTT. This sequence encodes CASSFASRTDTQYF.